This is a list of T cell receptor beta chains from one sample in a study of blood T cell repertoires in COVID-19. TCRdb keeps only in-frame clones here, not all; method: immunoSEQ multiplex PCR. The sample consists of about 380,000 clones, 85% of them appearing once. Specimen: peripheral blood. These TCRs come from a woman under 30 with acute or convalescent COVID-19. The CDR3 runs from the conserved cysteine through the conserved F or W. Each record gives: V gene, clone size, J gene, D gene, CDR3 DNA, CDR3 protein. A D gene is named only where the DNA matches it firmly. Expanded clones are given a class, and other clones once, few, many or no size at all.

>TRBV29-1|-|TRBJ1-1|-
TGCAGCTTTTCCGAGGGAGTCGGCACTGAAGCTTTCTTT
CSFSEGVGTEAFF
>TRBV7-7|-|TRBJ2-1|-
TGTGCCAGCAGCTCTGCGGGGGCCCTCAATGAGCAGTTCTTC
CASSSAGALNEQFF
>TRBV19|-|TRBJ1-1|TRBD1
TGTGCCAGCACGACAGGGGGAGGAAGCACTGAAGCTTTCTTT
CASTTGGGSTEAFF
>TRBV4-1|-|TRBJ1-5|TRBD1
TGCGCCAGCAGCCAAGATCCAGGGGGCCGACAGCCCCAGCATTTT
CASSQDPGGRQPQHF
>TRBV14|-|TRBJ1-2|TRBD1
TGTGCCAGCAGCCAAGAATGGCAGGGGGGAAGTGGCTACACCTTC
CASSQEWQGGSGYTF
>TRBV28|-|TRBJ2-7|-
TGTGCCAGCTCCGCCTCTGGGGGGAAGTCCTACGAGCAGTACTTC
CASSASGGKSYEQYF
>TRBV2|-|TRBJ2-7|TRBD2
TGTGCCAGCACCAAACCGATAACCCCGGGACTAGGCTCCTACGAGCAGTACTTC
CASTKPITPGLGSYEQYF
>TRBV7-9|few|TRBJ1-1|TRBD1
TGTGCCAGCAGCTTAGAACCAGGGGGGAACACTGAAGCTTTCTTT
CASSLEPGGNTEAFF
>TRBV4-1|-|TRBJ1-6|-
TGCGCCAGCAGCCAAGATGGCCGTTCACCCCTCCACTTT
CASSQDGRSPLHF
>TRBV15|-|TRBJ2-1|TRBD2
TGTGCCACCAGCAGAGAGGCCCCAGAGGAACTAGCGGGAGTACTTAATGAGCAGTTCTTC
CATSREAPEELAGVLNEQFF
>TRBV18|-|TRBJ2-5|TRBD1
TGTGCCAGCTCACCGAAGGGACAGCAAGAGACCCAGTACTTC
CASSPKGQQETQYF
>TRBV5-4|-|TRBJ2-7|-
TGTGCCAGCAGCTTAAGCACCGGGGTGGCTTCCTACGAGCAGTACTTC
CASSLSTGVASYEQYF
>TRBV6-1|once|TRBJ1-2|TRBD1
TGTGCCAGCAGTGACAGGGGGCCGGGCTATGGCTACACCTTC
CASSDRGPGYGYTF
>TRBV28|-|TRBJ1-6|-
TGTGCCAGCAGTTTACCTCGGCGGGGCGCGTCCTATAATTCACCCCTCCACTTT
CASSLPRRGASYNSPLHF
>TRBV10-2|-|TRBJ2-5|-
TGCGCCAGCAGCTGGGAGTTTCAGACCCAGTACTTC
CASSWEFQTQYF
>TRBV11-2|-|TRBJ1-1|TRBD1
TGTGCCAGCAGTCCGACAGGGGAGGATTCGAGAACTGAAGCTTTCTTT
CASSPTGEDSRTEAFF
>TRBV20-1|-|TRBJ1-2|-
TGCAGTGCTAGTCCCCCGGGGAGGGAAGGGGGAGGCTACACCTTC
CSASPPGREGGGYTF
>TRBV24-1|-|TRBJ2-1|TRBD2
TGTGCCACCAGTGGTCCGACTAGCGGGGGAGCCCGGGGCTCCTACAATGAGCAGTTCTTC
CATSGPTSGGARGSYNEQFF
>TRBV6-5|-|TRBJ1-6|-
TGTGCCAGCAGTCAGGGTGCCCTAATTCCACCCCTCCACTTT
CASSQGALIPPLHF
>TRBV14|-|TRBJ1-2|-
TGTGCCAGCAGCCAGAATCAGGGGCTAGGCTACACCTTC
CASSQNQGLGYTF
>TRBV12-5|-|TRBJ2-1|TRBD2
TGTGCTAGTGGCCCGACCGGACTAGCGGGAGTCGATGAGCAGTTCTTC
CASGPTGLAGVDEQFF
>TRBV3-1/TRBV3-2|-|TRBJ1-1|-
TGTGCCAGCAGCCAAAGGGGGACTGAAGCTTTCTTT
CASSQRGTEAFF
>TRBV12-3/TRBV12-4|-|TRBJ2-1|-
TGTGCCAGCAGACTAGGCGCCTACAATGAGCAGTTCTTC
CASRLGAYNEQFF
>TRBV7-9|once|TRBJ2-7|-
TGTGCCAGCAGCTTGGGTGAGGGCACCTACGAGCAGTACTTC
CASSLGEGTYEQYF
>TRBV28|-|TRBJ1-2|TRBD1
TGTGCCAGCAGTTTAAACGGACAGGGAAACGGCTACACCTTC
CASSLNGQGNGYTF
>TRBV6-5|-|TRBJ1-2|-
TGTGCCAGCAGTTACTCATACGGGGCCAGGGAGGATGGCTACACCTTC
CASSYSYGAREDGYTF
>TRBV28|-|TRBJ2-3|TRBD2
TGTGCCAGCAGTTCTGGGACTAGCGGGAGCAGCACAGATACGCAGTATTTT
CASSSGTSGSSTDTQYF
>TRBV19|-|TRBJ2-1|-
TGTGCCAGTAGTATGAAAGCGTACAGGCCGGATGAGCAGTTCTTC
CASSMKAYRPDEQFF
>TRBV5-4|-|TRBJ1-6|-
TGTGCCAGCAGCTTACTCCTCACCACACAGAATTCACCCCTCCACTTT
CASSLLLTTQNSPLHF
>TRBV19|few|TRBJ1-1|TRBD1
TGTGCCAGTAGTATAGGACAGGGGGCGAGAGCTTTCTTT
CASSIGQGARAFF
>TRBV12-5|-|TRBJ2-3|-
TGTGCTAGTGGTTTGGCGGGACTCCTGGACACAGATACGCAGTATTTT
CASGLAGLLDTDTQYF
>TRBV28|-|TRBJ1-2|-
TGTGCCAGCAGTTTGGGAGCTTGGGCAGATCGATCCTATGGCTACACCTTC
CASSLGAWADRSYGYTF
>TRBV7-2|few|TRBJ2-3|-
TGTGCCAGCAGCTTAAATTCGGCGGGTCTGGGCACAGATACGCAGTATTTT
CASSLNSAGLGTDTQYF
>TRBV6-5|-|TRBJ1-2|TRBD1
TGTGCCAGCAGTCCGGGACAGGAGTTGAAGGGCTACACCTTC
CASSPGQELKGYTF
>TRBV5-6|once|TRBJ2-3|-
TGTGCCAGCAGCCTGGACAGTCCCCCCACAGATACGCAGTATTTT
CASSLDSPPTDTQYF
>TRBV5-1|-|TRBJ1-1|TRBD1
TGCGCCAGCAGCTTGGTCGGGACAGAGGGTAAGGAAGCTTTCTTT
CASSLVGTEGKEAFF
>TRBV3-1/TRBV3-2|-|TRBJ2-1|-
TGTGCCAGCGCACCACGGTTCGAGGTCAGCGAGCAGTTCTTC
CASAPRFEVSEQFF
>TRBV18|-|TRBJ1-3|-
TGTGCCAGCTCACCAGAACAGAACTCTGGAAACACCATATATTTT
CASSPEQNSGNTIYF
>TRBV19|once|TRBJ1-1|TRBD1
TGTGCCAGTAGTATCCCTACGTCGACAGGGGGCACTGAAGCTTTCTTT
CASSIPTSTGGTEAFF
>TRBV6-1|-|TRBJ2-7|TRBD1
TGTGCCAGCAGTGACCCACAGGGGCCCACTACAACCTACGAGCAGTACTTC
CASSDPQGPTTTYEQYF
>TRBV6-5|-|TRBJ1-2|-
TGTGCCAGCAGTTACTGGCAGGATGCTAACTATGGCTACACCTTC
CASSYWQDANYGYTF
>TRBV19|-|TRBJ2-1|TRBD2
TGTGCCAGTAGCCCAACGGGACTAGCATACAATGAGCAGTTCTTC
CASSPTGLAYNEQFF
>TRBV19|-|TRBJ1-6|TRBD1
TGTGCCAGTAGTATCAACCTCGGGACAGTCGGGCCACCCCTCCACTTT
CASSINLGTVGPPLHF
>TRBV6-5|-|TRBJ1-3|-
TGTGCCAGCAGTCAGCCGGGACAACGAAACACCATATATTTT
CASSQPGQRNTIYF
>TRBV19|-|TRBJ1-4|TRBD1
TGTGCCAGTATGGGGGACAGGGGCGAAAAACTGTTTTTT
CASMGDRGEKLFF
>TRBV5-1|-|TRBJ2-7|-
TGCGCCAGCAGCTTGGATCCAGGATCCTACGAGCAGTACTTC
CASSLDPGSYEQYF
>TRBV30|-|TRBJ1-2|-
TGTGCCTGCGGGGGATCTAACTATGGCTACACCTTC
CACGGSNYGYTF
>TRBV30|-|TRBJ1-2|-
TGTGCCTGGAGTGGCGATCGTAGGGGGTCAAGCTATGGCTACACCTTC
CAWSGDRRGSSYGYTF
>TRBV19|-|TRBJ2-7|TRBD1
TGTGCCAGTAGTATGATGACAGGGAGCGCCTACGAGCAGTACTTC
CASSMMTGSAYEQYF